One T cell receptor beta chain is described in this entry. Its target is unknown. Based on CD45RO/CCR7/CD25/CD127/CD95/CD27, CD4+ regulatory, stem cell-like memory, naive and central memory cells were sorted. Purity (above 95%) was reached by all sorted populations. The CDR3 covers 12 residues. The germline V gene encodes CDR1 MNHNY and CDR2 SVGAGI (reference sequence). Trimming pared 6 bases from V and 7 bases from J, leaving 7 bases between. The data belong to a study of beta chain features in type 1 diabetes. About the research overall: Sorted cells numbering 95 million to 110 million were examined across all samples. Study-level results: For patients and controls alike, PCR might favor shorter templates to the same degree. Shorter TCRB CDR3s, moderately but significantly so, marked every one of the four CD4+ subsets in Type 1 diabetes patients.

Reverse transcription of all isolated RNA meant that expressed TCRB transcripts were sequenced. Produced via immunoSEQ multiplex PCR; TCRdb's table is partial and in-frame only. The data hold about 240,000 clones, with more than 11% observed a single time. The V gene is TRBV6-6, the J gene TRBJ1-6; D remains unclear. This TCR derives from a young man with type 1 diabetes. The sequenced sample consisted of naive CD4+ T cells from blood. The CDR3, as DNA: TGTGCCAGCAGCCTCGGGAATTCACCCCTCCACTTT. Translated: CASSLGNSPLHF.